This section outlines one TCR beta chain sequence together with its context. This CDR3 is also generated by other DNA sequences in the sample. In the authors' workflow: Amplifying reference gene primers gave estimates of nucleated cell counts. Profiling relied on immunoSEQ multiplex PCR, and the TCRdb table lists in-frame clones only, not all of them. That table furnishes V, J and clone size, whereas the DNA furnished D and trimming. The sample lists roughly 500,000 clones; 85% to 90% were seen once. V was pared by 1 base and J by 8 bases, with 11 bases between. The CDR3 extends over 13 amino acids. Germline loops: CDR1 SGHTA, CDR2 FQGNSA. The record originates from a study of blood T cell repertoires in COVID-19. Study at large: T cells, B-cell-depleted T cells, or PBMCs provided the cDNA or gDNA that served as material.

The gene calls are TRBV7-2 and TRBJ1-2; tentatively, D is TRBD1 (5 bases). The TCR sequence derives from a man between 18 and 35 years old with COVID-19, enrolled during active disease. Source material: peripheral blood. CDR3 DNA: TGTGCCAGCAGCTTAGTGGGGGGTAGAGGCTACACCTTC. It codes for CASSLVGGRGYTF.